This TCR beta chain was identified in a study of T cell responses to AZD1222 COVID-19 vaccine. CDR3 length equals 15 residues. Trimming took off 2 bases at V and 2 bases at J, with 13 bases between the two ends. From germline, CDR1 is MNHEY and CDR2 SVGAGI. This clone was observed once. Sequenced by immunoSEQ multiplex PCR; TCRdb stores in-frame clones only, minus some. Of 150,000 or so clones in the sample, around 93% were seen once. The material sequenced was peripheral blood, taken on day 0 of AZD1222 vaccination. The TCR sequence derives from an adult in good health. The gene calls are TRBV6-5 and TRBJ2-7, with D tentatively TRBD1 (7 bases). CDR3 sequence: CASSYRSGGPYEQYF. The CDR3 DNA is TGTGCCAGCAGTTACCGCTCAGGGGGGCCCTACGAGCAGTACTTC.